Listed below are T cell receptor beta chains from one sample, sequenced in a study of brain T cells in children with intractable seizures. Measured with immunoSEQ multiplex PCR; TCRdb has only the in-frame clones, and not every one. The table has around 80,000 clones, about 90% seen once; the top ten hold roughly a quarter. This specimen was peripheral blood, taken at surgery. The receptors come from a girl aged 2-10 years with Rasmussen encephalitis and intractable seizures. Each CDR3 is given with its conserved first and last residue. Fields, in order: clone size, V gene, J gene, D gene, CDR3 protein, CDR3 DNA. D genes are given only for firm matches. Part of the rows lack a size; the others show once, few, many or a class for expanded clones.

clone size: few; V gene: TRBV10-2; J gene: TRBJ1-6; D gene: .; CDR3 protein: CASSESQVSPLHF; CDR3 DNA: TGCGCCAGCAGTGAGAGCCAGGTCTCACCCCTCCACTTT
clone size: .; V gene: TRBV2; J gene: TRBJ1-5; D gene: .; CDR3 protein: CASSRGWDINQPQHF; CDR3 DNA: TGTGCCAGCAGTCGTGGTTGGGACATCAATCAGCCCCAGCATTTT
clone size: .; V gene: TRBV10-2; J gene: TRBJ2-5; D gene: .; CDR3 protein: CASTFVGEQETQYF; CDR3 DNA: TGCGCCAGCACGTTTGTCGGGGAACAAGAGACCCAGTACTTC
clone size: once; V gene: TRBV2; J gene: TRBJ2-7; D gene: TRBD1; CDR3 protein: CASRKGQATYEQYF; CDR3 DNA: TGTGCCAGCAGGAAAGGACAGGCGACCTACGAGCAGTACTTC
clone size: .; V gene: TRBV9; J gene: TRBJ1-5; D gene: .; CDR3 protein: CASSVGPGSNQPQHF; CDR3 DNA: TGTGCCAGCAGCGTAGGACCGGGTAGCAATCAGCCCCAGCATTTT
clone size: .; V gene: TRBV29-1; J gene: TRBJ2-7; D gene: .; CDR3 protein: CSVARRLEREQYF; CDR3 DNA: TGCAGCGTTGCAAGGCGACTAGAACGCGAGCAGTACTTC
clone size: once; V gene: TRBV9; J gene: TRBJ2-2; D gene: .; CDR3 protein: CASSARTGLSSGELFF; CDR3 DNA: TGTGCCAGCAGCGCCCGGACGGGACTTAGTAGCGGGGAGCTGTTTTTT
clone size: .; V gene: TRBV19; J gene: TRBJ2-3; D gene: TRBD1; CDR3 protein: CATSLGTDTDTQYF; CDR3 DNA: TGTGCCACCTCACTCGGGACAGACACAGATACGCAGTATTTT
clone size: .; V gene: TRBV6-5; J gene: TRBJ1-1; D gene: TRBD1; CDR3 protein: CASSYETGLTEAFF; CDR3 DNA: TGTGCCAGCAGTTACGAGACAGGGCTTACTGAAGCTTTCTTT
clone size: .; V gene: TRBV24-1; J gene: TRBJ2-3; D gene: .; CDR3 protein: CATSDRAASTDTQYF; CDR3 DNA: TGTGCCACCAGTGATAGGGCAGCTAGCACAGATACGCAGTATTTT
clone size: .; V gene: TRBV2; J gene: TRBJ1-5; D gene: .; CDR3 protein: CASSEPNYNQPQHF; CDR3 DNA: TGTGCCAGCAGTGAACCGAACTACAATCAGCCCCAGCATTTT
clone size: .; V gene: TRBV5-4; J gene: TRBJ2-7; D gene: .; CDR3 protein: CASSWGRSEQYF; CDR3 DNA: TGTGCCAGCAGCTGGGGCAGGTCCGAGCAGTACTTC
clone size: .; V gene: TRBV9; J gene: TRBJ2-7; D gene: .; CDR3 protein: CASTADGGTYEQYF; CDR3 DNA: TGTGCCAGCACTGCCGATGGGGGAACCTACGAGCAGTACTTC
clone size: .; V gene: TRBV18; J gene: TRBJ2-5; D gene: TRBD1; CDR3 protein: CASSPTRSEGAARETQYF; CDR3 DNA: TGTGCCAGCTCACCTACCCGGTCAGAGGGGGCTGCGAGGGAGACCCAGTACTTC
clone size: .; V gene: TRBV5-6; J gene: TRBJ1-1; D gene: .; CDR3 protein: CASISTTGGEAFF; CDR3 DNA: TGTGCCAGCATTTCAACGACCGGGGGTGAAGCTTTCTTT
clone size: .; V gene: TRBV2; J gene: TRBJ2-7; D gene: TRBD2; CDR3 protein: CASRRLAGTYEQYF; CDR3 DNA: TGTGCCAGTCGAAGACTAGCTGGCACCTACGAGCAGTACTTC
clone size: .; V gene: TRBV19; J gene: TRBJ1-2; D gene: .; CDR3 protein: CASSITASNYGYTF; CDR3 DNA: TGTGCCAGTAGTATTACAGCCTCTAACTATGGCTACACCTTC
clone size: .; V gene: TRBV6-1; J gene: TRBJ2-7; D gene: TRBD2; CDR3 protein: CASSVGGSAGVYEQYF; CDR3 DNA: TGTGCCAGCAGTGTCGGGGGTTCAGCGGGAGTCTACGAGCAGTACTTC
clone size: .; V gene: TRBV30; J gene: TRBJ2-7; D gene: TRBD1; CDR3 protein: CAWSKGQSLEQYF; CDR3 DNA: TGTGCCTGGTCGAAGGGACAGTCTCTCGAGCAGTACTTC
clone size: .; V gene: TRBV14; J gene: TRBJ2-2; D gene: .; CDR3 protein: CASSLFGTYTGELFF; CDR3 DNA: TGTGCCAGCAGCCTCTTCGGGACATACACCGGGGAGCTGTTTTTT
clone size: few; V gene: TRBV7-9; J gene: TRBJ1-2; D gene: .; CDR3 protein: CASSLGGSGFVGYTF; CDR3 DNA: TGTGCCAGCAGCTTAGGAGGCTCAGGGTTTGTGGGCTACACCTTC
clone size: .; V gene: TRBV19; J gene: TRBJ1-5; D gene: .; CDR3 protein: CASSPEGDSNQPQHF; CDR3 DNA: TGTGCCAGTAGTCCGGAGGGAGATAGCAATCAGCCCCAGCATTTT
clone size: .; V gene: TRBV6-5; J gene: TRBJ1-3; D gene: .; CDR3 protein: CASSYSNGNTIYF; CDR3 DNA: TGTGCCAGCAGTTACTCGAACGGAAACACCATATATTTT
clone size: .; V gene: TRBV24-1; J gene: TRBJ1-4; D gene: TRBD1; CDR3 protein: CATSDPPGQGANEKLFF; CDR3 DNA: TGTGCCACCAGTGATCCGCCGGGACAGGGGGCTAATGAAAAACTGTTTTTT
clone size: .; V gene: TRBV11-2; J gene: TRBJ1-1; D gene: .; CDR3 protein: CASSGSFRAFF; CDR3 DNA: TGTGCCAGCAGCGGGTCATTTAGGGCTTTCTTT
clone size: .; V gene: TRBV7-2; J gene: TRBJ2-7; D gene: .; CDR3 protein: CASISPDYEQYF; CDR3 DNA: TGTGCCAGCATTTCTCCTGACTACGAGCAGTACTTC
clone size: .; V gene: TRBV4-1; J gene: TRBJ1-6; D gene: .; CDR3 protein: CASSQKQNSPLHF; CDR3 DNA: TGCGCCAGCAGCCAAAAACAGAATTCACCCCTCCACTTT
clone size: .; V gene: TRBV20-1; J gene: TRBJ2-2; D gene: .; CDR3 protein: CSAKRAGELFF; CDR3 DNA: TGCAGTGCTAAAAGGGCCGGGGAGCTGTTTTTT
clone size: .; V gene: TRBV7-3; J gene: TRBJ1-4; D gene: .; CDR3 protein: CASSLSRVNEKLFF; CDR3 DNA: TGTGCCAGCAGCTTAAGCAGGGTCAATGAAAAACTGTTTTTT
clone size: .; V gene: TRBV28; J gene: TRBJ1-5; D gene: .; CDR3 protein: CASSVTGLWKANQPQHF; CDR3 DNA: TGTGCCAGCAGTGTTACAGGGTTATGGAAGGCCAATCAGCCCCAGCATTTT
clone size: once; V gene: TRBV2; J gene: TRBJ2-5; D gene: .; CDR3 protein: CASRPGPSNTQYF; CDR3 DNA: TGTGCCAGCAGACCGGGCCCCTCGAATACCCAGTACTTC
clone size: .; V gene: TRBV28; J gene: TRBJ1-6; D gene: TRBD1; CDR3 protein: CASSSYQPGQGSPSYNSPLHF; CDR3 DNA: TGTGCCAGCAGTTCCTACCAGCCGGGACAGGGGTCGCCCTCCTATAATTCACCCCTCCACTTT
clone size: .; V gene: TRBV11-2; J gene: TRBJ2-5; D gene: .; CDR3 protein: CASSPKETQYF; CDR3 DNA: TGTGCCAGCAGCCCGAAAGAGACCCAGTACTTC